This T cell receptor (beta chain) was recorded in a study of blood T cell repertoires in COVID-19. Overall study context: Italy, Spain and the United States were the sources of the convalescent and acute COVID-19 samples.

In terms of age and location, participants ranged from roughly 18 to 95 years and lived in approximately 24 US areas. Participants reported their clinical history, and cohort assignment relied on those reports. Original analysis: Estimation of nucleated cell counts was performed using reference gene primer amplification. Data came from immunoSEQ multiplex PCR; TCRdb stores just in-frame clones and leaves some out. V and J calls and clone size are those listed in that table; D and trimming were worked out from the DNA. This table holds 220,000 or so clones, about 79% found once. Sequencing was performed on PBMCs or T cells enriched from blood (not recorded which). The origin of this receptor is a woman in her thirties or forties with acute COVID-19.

The CDR3 protein is CASSLPGQGTYEQYF. CDR3 DNA: TGTGCCAGCAGCCTCCCGGGACAGGGAACCTACGAGCAGTACTTC. The chain links TRBV5-4 to TRBJ2-7, with TRBD1 identical over 9 bases. The germline gives CDR1 SGHNT, CDR2 YYREEE (reference sequence). The trim removed 4 bases at V and 2 bases at J, leaving 7 bases unmatched. The CDR3 has 15 residues.